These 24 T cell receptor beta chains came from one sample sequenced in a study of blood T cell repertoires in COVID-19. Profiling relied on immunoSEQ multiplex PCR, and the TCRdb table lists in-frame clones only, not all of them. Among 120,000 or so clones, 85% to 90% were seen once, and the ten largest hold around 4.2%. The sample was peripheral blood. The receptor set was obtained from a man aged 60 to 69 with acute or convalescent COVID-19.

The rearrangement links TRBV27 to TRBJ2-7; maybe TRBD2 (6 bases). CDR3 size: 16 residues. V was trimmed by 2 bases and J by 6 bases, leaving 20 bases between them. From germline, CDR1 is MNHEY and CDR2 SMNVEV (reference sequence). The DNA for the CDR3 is TGTGCCAGCAGTTTAAGCGGTACGGGGGTTCGCGGCGAGCAGTACTTC. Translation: CASSLSGTGVRGEQYF.

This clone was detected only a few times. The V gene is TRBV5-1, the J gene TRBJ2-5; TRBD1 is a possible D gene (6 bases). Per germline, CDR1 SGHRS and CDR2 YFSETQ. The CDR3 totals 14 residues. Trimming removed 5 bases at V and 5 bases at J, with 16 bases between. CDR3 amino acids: CASSTRGFVETQYF. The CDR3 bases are TGCGCCAGCAGTACGAGGGGGTTTGTGGAGACCCAGTACTTC.

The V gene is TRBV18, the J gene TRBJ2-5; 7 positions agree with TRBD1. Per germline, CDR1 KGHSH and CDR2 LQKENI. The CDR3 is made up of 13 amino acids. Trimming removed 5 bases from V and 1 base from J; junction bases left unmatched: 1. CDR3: CASSDRVQETQYF. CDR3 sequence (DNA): TGTGCCAGCTCAGACAGGGTCCAAGAGACCCAGTACTTC.

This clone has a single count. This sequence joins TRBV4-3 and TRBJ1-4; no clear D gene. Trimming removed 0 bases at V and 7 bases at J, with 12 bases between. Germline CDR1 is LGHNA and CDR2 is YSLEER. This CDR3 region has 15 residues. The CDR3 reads CASSQDVADFEKLFF. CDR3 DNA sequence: TGCGCCAGCAGCCAAGATGTAGCAGATTTTGAAAAACTGTTTTTT.

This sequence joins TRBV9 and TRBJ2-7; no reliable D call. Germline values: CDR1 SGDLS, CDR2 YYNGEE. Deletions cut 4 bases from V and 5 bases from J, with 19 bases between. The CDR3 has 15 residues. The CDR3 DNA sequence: TGTGCCAGCAGCCCCACGCAACTTCCACTGAACGAGCAGTACTTC. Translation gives CASSPTQLPLNEQYF.

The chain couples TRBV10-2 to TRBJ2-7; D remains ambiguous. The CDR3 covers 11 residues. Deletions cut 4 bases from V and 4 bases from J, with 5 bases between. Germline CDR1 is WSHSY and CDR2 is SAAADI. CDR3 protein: CASSGDYEQYF. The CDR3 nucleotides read TGCGCCAGCAGTGGAGATTACGAGCAGTACTTC.

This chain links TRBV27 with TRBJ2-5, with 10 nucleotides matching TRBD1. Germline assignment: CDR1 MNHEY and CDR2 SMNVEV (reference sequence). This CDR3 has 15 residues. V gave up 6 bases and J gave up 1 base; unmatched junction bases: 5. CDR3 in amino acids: CASRSGQGTQETQYF. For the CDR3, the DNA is TGTGCCAGCAGGTCGGGACAGGGGACCCAAGAGACCCAGTACTTC.

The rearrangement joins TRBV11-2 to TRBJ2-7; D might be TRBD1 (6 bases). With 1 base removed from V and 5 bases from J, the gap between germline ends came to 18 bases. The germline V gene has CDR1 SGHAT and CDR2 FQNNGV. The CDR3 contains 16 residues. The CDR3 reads CASSLGTVGPLNEQYF. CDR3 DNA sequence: TGTGCCAGCAGCTTAGGGACAGTGGGGCCTTTAAACGAGCAGTACTTC.

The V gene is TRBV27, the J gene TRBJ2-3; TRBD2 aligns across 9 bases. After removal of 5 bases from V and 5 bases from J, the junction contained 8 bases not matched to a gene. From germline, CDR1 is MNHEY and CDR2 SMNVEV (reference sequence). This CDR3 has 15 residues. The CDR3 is CASSLRTSAGDTQYF. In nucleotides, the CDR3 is TGTGCCAGCAGTCTAAGGACTAGCGCCGGAGATACGCAGTATTTT.

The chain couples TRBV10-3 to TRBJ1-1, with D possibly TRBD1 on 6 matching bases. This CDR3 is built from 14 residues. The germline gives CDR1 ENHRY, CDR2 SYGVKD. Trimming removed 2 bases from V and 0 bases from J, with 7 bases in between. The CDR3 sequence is CAISEGGMNTEAFF. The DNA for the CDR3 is TGTGCCATCAGTGAGGGGGGCATGAACACTGAAGCTTTCTTT.

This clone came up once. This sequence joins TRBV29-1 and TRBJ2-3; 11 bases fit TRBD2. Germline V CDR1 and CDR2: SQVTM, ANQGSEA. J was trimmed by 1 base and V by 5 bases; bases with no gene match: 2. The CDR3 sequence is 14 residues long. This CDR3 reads CSVLGLAGTDTQYF. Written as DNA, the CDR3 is TGCAGCGTTCTGGGACTAGCGGGCACAGATACGCAGTATTTT.

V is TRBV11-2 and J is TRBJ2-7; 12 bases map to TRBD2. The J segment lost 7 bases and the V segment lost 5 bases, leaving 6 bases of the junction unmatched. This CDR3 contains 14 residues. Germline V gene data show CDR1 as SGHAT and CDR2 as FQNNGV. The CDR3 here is CASSPLAGGREQYF. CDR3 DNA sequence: TGTGCCAGCAGCCCACTAGCGGGAGGAAGAGAGCAGTACTTC.

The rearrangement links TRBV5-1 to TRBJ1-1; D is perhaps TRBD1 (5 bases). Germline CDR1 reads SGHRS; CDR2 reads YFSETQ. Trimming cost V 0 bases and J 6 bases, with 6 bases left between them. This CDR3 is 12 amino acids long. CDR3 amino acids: CASSLEGSEAFF. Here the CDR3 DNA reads TGCGCCAGCAGCTTGGAGGGGTCTGAAGCTTTCTTT. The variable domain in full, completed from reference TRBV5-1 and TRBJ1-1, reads KAGVTQTPRYLIKTRGQQVTLSCSPISGHRSVSWYQQTPGQGLQFLFEYFSETQRNKGNFPGRFSGRQFSNSRSEMNVSTLELGDSALYLCASSLEGSEAFFGQGTRLTVV.

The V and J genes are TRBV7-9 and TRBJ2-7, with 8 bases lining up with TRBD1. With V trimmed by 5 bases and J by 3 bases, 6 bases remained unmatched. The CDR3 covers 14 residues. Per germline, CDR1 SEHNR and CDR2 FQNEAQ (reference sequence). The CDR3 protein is CASSATGANYEQYF. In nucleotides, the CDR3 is TGTGCCAGCAGCGCGACAGGGGCGAACTACGAGCAGTACTTC. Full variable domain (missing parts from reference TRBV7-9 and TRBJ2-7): DTGVSQNPRHKITKRGQNVTFRCDPISEHNRLYWYRQTLGQGPEFLTYFQNEAQLEKSRLLSDRFSAERPKGSFSTLEIQRTEQGDSAMYLCASSATGANYEQYFGPGTRLTVT.

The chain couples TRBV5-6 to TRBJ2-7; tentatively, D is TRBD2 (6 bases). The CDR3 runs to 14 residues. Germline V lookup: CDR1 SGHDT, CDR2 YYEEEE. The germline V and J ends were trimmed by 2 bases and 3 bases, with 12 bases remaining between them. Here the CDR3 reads CASSFYQDYYEQYF. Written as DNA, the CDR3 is TGTGCCAGCAGCTTCTATCAGGACTACTACGAGCAGTACTTC.

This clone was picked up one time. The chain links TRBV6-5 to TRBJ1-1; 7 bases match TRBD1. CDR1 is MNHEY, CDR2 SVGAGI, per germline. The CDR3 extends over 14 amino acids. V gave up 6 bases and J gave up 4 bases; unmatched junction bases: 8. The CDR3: CASSLDRVGTEAFF. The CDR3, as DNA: TGTGCCAGCAGCCTCGACAGGGTAGGCACTGAAGCTTTCTTT.

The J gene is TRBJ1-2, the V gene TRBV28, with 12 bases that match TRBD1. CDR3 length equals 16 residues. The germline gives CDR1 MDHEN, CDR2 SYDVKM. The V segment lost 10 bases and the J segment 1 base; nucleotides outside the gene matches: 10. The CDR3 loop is CAIPTGTGGGNYGYTF. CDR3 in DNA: TGTGCCATCCCCACCGGGACAGGGGGCGGTAACTATGGCTACACCTTC.

CDR3 sequence: CASSFESGNTIYF. DNA of the CDR3: TGTGCCAGCAGCTTCGAGTCTGGAAACACCATATATTTT. The chain is built from TRBV11-1 and TRBJ1-3; D is unresolved. Between the trimmed V and J ends, which lost 3 bases and 1 base, there was a span of 4 bases. The germline V gene has CDR1 SGHAT and CDR2 FQDESV (reference sequence). The CDR3 has 13 residues.

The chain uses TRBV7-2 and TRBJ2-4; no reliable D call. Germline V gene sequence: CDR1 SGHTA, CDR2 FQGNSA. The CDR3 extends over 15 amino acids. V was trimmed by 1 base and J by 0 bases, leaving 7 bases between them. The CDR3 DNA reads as TGTGCCAGCAGCTTAGACACTATAGCCAAAAACATTCAGTACTTC. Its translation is CASSLDTIAKNIQYF.

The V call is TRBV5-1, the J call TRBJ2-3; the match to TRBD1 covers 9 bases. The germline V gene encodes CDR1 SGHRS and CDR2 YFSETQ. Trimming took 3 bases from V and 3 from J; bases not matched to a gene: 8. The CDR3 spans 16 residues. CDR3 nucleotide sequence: TGCGCCAGCAGCTCGGGTTGGGGACAGGGTACAGATACGCAGTATTTT. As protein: CASSSGWGQGTDTQYF.

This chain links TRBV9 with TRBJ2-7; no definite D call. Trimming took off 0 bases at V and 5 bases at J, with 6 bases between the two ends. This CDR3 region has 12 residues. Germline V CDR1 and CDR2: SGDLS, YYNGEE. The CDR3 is CASSVGEDEQYF. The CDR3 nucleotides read TGTGCCAGCAGCGTAGGAGAGGACGAGCAGTACTTC.

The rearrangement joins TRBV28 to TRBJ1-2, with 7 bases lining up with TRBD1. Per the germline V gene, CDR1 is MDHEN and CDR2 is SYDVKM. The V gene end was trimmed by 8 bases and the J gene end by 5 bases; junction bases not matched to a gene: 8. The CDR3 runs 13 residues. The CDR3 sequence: CASGDRERYGYTF. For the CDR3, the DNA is TGTGCCAGCGGTGACAGGGAGAGGTATGGCTACACCTTC.

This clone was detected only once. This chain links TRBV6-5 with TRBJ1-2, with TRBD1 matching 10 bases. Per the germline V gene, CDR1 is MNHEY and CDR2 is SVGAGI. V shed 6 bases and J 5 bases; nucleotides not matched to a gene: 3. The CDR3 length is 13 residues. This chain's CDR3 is CASRTGGSYGYTF. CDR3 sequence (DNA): TGTGCCAGCAGGACAGGGGGCTCTTATGGCTACACCTTC.

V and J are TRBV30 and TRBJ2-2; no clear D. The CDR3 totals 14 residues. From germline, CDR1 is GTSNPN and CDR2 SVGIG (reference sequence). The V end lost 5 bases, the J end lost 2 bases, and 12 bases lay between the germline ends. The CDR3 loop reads CAWSLSRNTGELFF. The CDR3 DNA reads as TGTGCCTGGTCCCTTAGCAGAAACACCGGGGAGCTGTTTTTT.